This T cell receptor (beta chain) was profiled in a study of T cells in tumors after PD-1 blockade. Clones were sequenced by immunoSEQ multiplex PCR, and TCRdb holds only the in-frame ones, with some missing. The repertoire has under 75,000 clones, approximately 74% of them found once; the top ten carry about 4.8%. This CDR3 has 12 residues. Deletions cut 6 bases from V and 4 bases from J, with 9 bases between. Per the germline V gene, CDR1 is ENHRY and CDR2 is SYGVKD. Study-level results: Blood contained about 45% of the tumor's TCR clonotypes.

Comments on this clone: Its antigen is undetermined.

The V gene is TRBV10-3, the J gene TRBJ2-5, with D unclear. This TCR was recovered from a human donor with basal cell carcinoma. Sequencing was performed on PBMCs, taken after anti-PD-1 treatment. The CDR3 protein is CAISRDAETQYF. CDR3 DNA sequence: TGTGCCATCAGCCGAGATGCAGAGACCCAGTACTTC.